Presented here are 18 T cell receptor beta chains from one specimen sequenced in a study of beta chain features in type 1 diabetes. The study, taken as a whole, reports: A moderate, significant TCRB CDR3 shortening appeared in type 1 diabetes across four CD4+ subsets.

These receptors' targets are unknown. Isolated RNA was reverse transcribed in full, so expressed TCRB transcripts were sequenced. Method: immunoSEQ multiplex PCR; TCRdb's copy keeps in-frame clones and lacks some. The sample lists 630,000 or so clones, more than 12% occurring once. Sample: naive CD4+ T cells from blood. The receptors stem from a man aged 18 to 30 with type 1 diabetes.

This clone has only a few counts. The gene calls are TRBV5-6 and TRBJ2-7; D remains ambiguous. CDR1 and CDR2 (germline): SGHDT, YYEEEE. The CDR3 consists of 15 residues. Trimming stripped 0 bases from V and 2 bases from J, with 12 bases between. In DNA form, the CDR3 reads TGTGCCAGCAGCTTGGATGGTAGCTGGCCCTACGAGCAGTACTTC. This codes for CASSLDGSWPYEQYF.

This clone has a handful of counts. The chain carries TRBV4-1 and TRBJ1-5, with 9 bases matching TRBD1. Per germline, CDR1 MGHRA and CDR2 YSYEKL. The CDR3 has 15 residues. Trimming at V came to 1 base and at J to 6 bases, leaving 4 bases not matched to a gene. The CDR3 DNA is TGCGCCAGCAGCCAAGGGGACAGGGTGTTTCAGCCCCAGCATTTT. It encodes CASSQGDRVFQPQHF.

This clone was seen a handful of times. The chain uses TRBV30 and TRBJ2-5; D uncertain. With 1 base removed from V and 7 bases from J, the gap between germline ends came to 16 bases. The CDR3 is 14 amino acids. CDR1 GTSNPN and CDR2 SVGIG come from the germline V gene (reference sequence). The CDR3 coding sequence is TGTGCCTGGAGTGAGTCGGCTGGGGTGGGGACCCAGTACTTC. This translates into CAWSESAGVGTQYF.

This clone came up a few times. The rearrangement links TRBV5-4 to TRBJ2-2; D uncertain. The germline CDR1 and CDR2 sequences are SGHNT and YYREEE (reference sequence). CDR3 size: 13 residues. The V gene lost 3 bases and the J gene lost 3 bases, with 6 bases spanning the gap. CDR3 residues: CASSSKDTGELFF. CDR3 sequence (DNA): TGTGCCAGCAGCTCGAAGGACACCGGGGAGCTGTTTTTT.

The rearrangement links TRBV29-1 to TRBJ2-1; 7 positions match TRBD1. Germline V CDR1 and CDR2: SQVTM, ANQGSEA. V lost 5 bases to trimming and J lost 4 bases; unmatched junction nucleotides: 8. The CDR3 extends over 14 amino acids. The DNA of the CDR3 is TGCAGCGTTCCCACAGGGGTCGAGTACAATGAGCAGTTCTTC. Its protein product is CSVPTGVEYNEQFF.

The V gene is TRBV18, the J gene TRBJ1-1; tentatively, D is TRBD1 (5 bases). CDR1 is KGHSH and CDR2 is LQKENI in the germline V gene. The CDR3 is 13 residues long. Trimming left V 4 bases short and J 4 bases short, with 10 bases between. CDR3 nucleotide sequence: TGTGCCAGCTCACAAGGTCAGGGCACTGAAGCTTTCTTT. Translated: CASSQGQGTEAFF.

This chain uses TRBV5-1 with TRBJ1-1, with D unresolved. This CDR3 is built from 14 residues. V lost 2 bases, J lost 3 bases, and 11 bases lay in between. Germline lookup yields CDR1 SGHRS and CDR2 YFSETQ. The chain's CDR3 is CASSFAAADTEAFF. As DNA, the CDR3 is TGCGCCAGCAGCTTTGCCGCGGCGGACACTGAAGCTTTCTTT.

The chain joins TRBV6-5 to TRBJ2-7, with D uncertain. Germline loops: CDR1 MNHEY, CDR2 SVGAGI. The V gene lost 0 bases and the J gene lost 3 bases, with 6 bases spanning the gap. This CDR3 has 13 amino acids. The CDR3 nucleotides are TGTGCCAGCAGTTACTCTCCCAGCTACGAGCAGTACTTC. Translation gives CASSYSPSYEQYF.

This clone was seen a few times. This rearrangement joins TRBV9 to TRBJ1-2; D possibly corresponds to TRBD1 (5 bases). V lost 3 bases to trimming and J lost 4 bases, with 10 bases between them. Germline CDR1 is SGDLS and CDR2 is YYNGEE. The CDR3 contains 13 residues. The CDR3 DNA reads TGTGCCAGCAGCGCGGACACGAGCTATGGCTACACCTTC. Protein: CASSADTSYGYTF.

CDR3 sequence reads: CASGGTRGGEDTQYF. CDR3 coding DNA: TGTGCCAGCGGTGGTACGCGGGGGGGCGAAGATACGCAGTATTTT. The chain links TRBV28 to TRBJ2-3; 9 bases map to TRBD2. Unmatched junction bases numbered 11, after V lost 8 bases and J lost 5 bases. CDR3 length equals 15 residues. Germline V gene sequence: CDR1 MDHEN, CDR2 SYDVKM.

A few counts support this clone. Distinct nucleotide sequences in the sample also encode this CDR3. In DNA form, the CDR3 reads TGTGCCAGCAGTGAACGGTACGAGCAGTACTTC. It translates to CASSERYEQYF. J is TRBJ2-7 and V is TRBV25-1; D gene unclear. The V end lost 2 bases, the J end lost 4 bases, and 3 bases lay between the germline ends. The germline V gene encodes CDR1 MGHDK and CDR2 SYGVNS. The CDR3 runs to 11 residues.

A single count supports this clone. The chain combines TRBV2 with TRBJ2-1, with 7 bases that match TRBD2. This CDR3 comprises 15 residues. The germline gives CDR1 SNHLY, CDR2 FYNNEI. With 7 bases clipped from V and 7 bases from J, the junction kept 13 bases outside the gene matches. The CDR3 loop reads CASTRGEGGLNEQFF. The CDR3 DNA follows: TGTGCCAGCACCCGAGGGGAGGGAGGCTTGAATGAGCAGTTCTTC. Looking up the rest from reference TRBV2 and TRBJ2-1 gives the full variable domain: EPEVTQTPSHQVTQMGQEVILRCVPISNHLYFYWYRQILGQKVEFLVSFYNNEISEKSEIFDDQFSVERPDGSNFTLKIRSTKLEDSAMYFCASTRGEGGLNEQFFGPGTRLTVL.

This clone was seen a handful of times. The chain joins TRBV18 to TRBJ1-4; D not resolved. Germline lookup yields CDR1 KGHSH and CDR2 LQKENI. Between the trimmed V and J ends, which lost 1 base and 2 bases, there was a span of 5 bases. CDR3 length equals 14 residues. The CDR3 DNA follows: TGTGCCAGCTCACCACGCCAGACTAATGAAAAACTGTTTTTT. Its translation is CASSPRQTNEKLFF.

The rearrangement links TRBV6-5 to TRBJ1-4, with D hard to call. The germline V gene encodes CDR1 MNHEY and CDR2 SVGAGI. The germline V and J ends were trimmed by 5 bases and 8 bases, with 9 bases remaining between them. The CDR3 is 12 amino acids. CDR3 nucleotides: TGTGCCAGCAGTCGCAGTGGGGAAAAACTGTTTTTT. Amino acid sequence: CASSRSGEKLFF.

Concerning this clone: Other nucleotide sequences in the sample specify the same CDR3. The rearrangement uses TRBV29-1 and TRBJ1-2, with a tentative D call TRBD1 (6 bases). Germline assignment: CDR1 SQVTM and CDR2 ANQGSEA. The germline V and J ends were trimmed by 6 bases and 6 bases, with 11 bases remaining between them. There are 11 residues in the CDR3. The CDR3 DNA reads as TGCAGCGTCGGGACAAGGCATGGCTACACCTTC. Its translation: CSVGTRHGYTF.

This clone was observed a few times. The chain joins TRBV7-9 to TRBJ1-5; maybe TRBD1 (5 bases). V lost 1 base, J lost 7 bases, and 11 bases lay in between. CDR3 length: 14 amino acids. Germline V gives CDR1 SEHNR, CDR2 FQNEAQ (reference sequence). CDR3 sequence reads: CASSLEPRGQPQHF. Here the CDR3 DNA reads TGTGCCAGCAGCTTAGAACCACGGGGGCAGCCCCAGCATTTT.

There are a few counts of this clone. The CDR3 is CASSEAGVVDTQYF. CDR3 coding DNA: TGTGCCAGCAGTGAAGCGGGAGTCGTGGATACGCAGTATTTT. This rearrangement joins TRBV2 to TRBJ2-3; the D gene is possibly TRBD2 (5 bases). Germline CDR1 is SNHLY and CDR2 is FYNNEI. Trimming stripped 0 bases from V and 6 bases from J, with 10 bases between. This CDR3 spans 14 amino acids.

This clone was seen a handful of times. The rearrangement links TRBV14 to TRBJ2-3; no clear D. The CDR3 contains 14 residues. Germline CDR1 SGHDN, CDR2 FVKESK. Between the trimmed V and J ends, which lost 4 bases and 0 bases, there was a span of 8 bases. The CDR3 DNA reads as TGTGCCAGCAGCCCAATCTCAAGCACAGATACGCAGTATTTT. This codes for CASSPISSTDTQYF.